This T cell receptor (beta chain) was documented in a study of T cell responses to AZD1222 COVID-19 vaccine. Germline V gene data show CDR1 as KGHDR and CDR2 as SFDVKD. The CDR3 has 15 residues. Trimming removed 8 bases from V and 2 bases from J, with 15 bases in between. This clone appeared a single time. Its antigen is unknown. Study-level findings and limits: The donor cohort was predominantly white British with a female majority, and clonal diversity may have been underestimated. No day 14 peak samples; only post-peak repertoires were characterized.

The repertoire was sequenced with immunoSEQ multiplex PCR; TCRdb's copy has only in-frame clones and lacks some. The sample consists of 100,000 or so clones, 90% of them appearing once. This chain joins TRBV24-1 and TRBJ2-1; the D gene is possibly TRBD1 (8 bases). This TCR came from an adult in good health. Sequenced here: peripheral blood, sampled on day 0 of AZD1222 vaccination. DNA for the CDR3: TGTGCCACCAACAGGGGGGGGGAGCCCTACAATGAGCAGTTCTTC. This translates into CATNRGGEPYNEQFF.